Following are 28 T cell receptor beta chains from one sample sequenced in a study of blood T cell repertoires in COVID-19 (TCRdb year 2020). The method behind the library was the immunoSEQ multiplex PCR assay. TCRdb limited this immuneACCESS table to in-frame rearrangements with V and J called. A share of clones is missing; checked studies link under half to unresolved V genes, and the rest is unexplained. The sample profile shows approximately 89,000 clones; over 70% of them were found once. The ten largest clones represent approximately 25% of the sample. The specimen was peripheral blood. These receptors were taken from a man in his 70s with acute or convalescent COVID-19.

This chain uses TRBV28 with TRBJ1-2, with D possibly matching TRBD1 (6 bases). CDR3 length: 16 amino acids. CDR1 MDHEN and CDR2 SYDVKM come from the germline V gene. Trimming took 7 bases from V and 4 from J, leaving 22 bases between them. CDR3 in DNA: TGTGCCAGCACCCCCGGGGGGGGCCAAGGTGCCTATGGCTACACCTTC. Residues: CASTPGGGQGAYGYTF.

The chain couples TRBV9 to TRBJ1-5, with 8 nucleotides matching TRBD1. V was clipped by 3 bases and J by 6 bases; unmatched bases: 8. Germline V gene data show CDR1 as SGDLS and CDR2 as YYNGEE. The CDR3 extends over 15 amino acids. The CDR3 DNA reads TGTGCCAGCAGCGCTGGAGGACAGGGAGGTCAGCCCCAGCATTTT. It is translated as CASSAGGQGGQPQHF.

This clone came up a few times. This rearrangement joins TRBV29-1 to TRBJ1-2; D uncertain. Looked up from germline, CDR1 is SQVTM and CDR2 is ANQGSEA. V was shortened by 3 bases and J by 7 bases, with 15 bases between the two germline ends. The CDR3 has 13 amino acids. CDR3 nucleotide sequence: TGCAGCGTTGACCCGGGGTCCGCCGCTGGCTACACCTTC. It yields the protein CSVDPGSAAGYTF.

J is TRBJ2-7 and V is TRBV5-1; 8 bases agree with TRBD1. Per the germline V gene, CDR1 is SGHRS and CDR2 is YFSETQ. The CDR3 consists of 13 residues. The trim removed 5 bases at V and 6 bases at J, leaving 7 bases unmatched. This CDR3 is CASRTGEVGEQYF. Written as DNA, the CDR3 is TGCGCCAGCAGGACAGGGGAGGTCGGCGAGCAGTACTTC. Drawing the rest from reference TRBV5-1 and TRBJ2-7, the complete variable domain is KAGVTQTPRYLIKTRGQQVTLSCSPISGHRSVSWYQQTPGQGLQFLFEYFSETQRNKGNFPGRFSGRQFSNSRSEMNVSTLELGDSALYLCASRTGEVGEQYFGPGTRLTVT.

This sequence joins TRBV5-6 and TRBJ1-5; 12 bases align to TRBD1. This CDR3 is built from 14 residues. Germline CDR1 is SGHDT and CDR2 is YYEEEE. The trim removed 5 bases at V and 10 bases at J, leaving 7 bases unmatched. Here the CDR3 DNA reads TGTGCCAGCAGTGATGGGACAGGGGGCAGTCCCCAGCATTTT. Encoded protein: CASSDGTGGSPQHF.

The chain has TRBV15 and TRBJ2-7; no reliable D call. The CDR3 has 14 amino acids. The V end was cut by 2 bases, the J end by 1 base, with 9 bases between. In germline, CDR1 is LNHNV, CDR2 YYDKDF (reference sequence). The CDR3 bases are TGTGCCACCAGCAGATCAAAAGCTTCCTACGAGCAGTACTTC. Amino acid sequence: CATSRSKASYEQYF.

Written as DNA, the CDR3 is TGTGCCAGCAGCCTACAGGGGGAATCTGGAAACACCATATATTTT. Translating gives CASSLQGESGNTIYF. This rearrangement joins TRBV2 to TRBJ1-3; 8 bases match TRBD1. Germline V gives CDR1 SNHLY, CDR2 FYNNEI. The CDR3 runs to 15 residues. J gave up 1 base and V 6 bases, and 5 bases lay outside the gene matches. The variable domain in full, completed from reference TRBV2 and TRBJ1-3, reads EPEVTQTPSHQVTQMGQEVILRCVPISNHLYFYWYRQILGQKVEFLVSFYNNEISEKSEIFDDQFSVERPDGSNFTLKIRSTKLEDSAMYFCASSLQGESGNTIYFGEGSWLTVV.

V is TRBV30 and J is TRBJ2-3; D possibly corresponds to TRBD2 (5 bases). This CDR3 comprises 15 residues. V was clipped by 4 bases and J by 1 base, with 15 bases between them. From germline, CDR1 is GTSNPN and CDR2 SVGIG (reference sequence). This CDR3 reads CAWMMSGLGTDTQYF. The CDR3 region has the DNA TGTGCCTGGATGATGTCGGGATTAGGCACAGATACGCAGTATTTT.

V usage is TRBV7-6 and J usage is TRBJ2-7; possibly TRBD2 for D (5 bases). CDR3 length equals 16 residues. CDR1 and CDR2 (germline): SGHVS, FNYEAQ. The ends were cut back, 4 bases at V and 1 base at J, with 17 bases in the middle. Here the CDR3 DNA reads TGTGCCAGCAGCTCCGCCTCGGGGAAAGGGTCCTACGAGCAGTACTTC. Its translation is CASSSASGKGSYEQYF. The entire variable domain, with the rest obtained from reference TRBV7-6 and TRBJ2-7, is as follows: GAGVSQSPRYKVTKRGQDVALRCDPISGHVSLYWYRQALGQGPEFLTYFNYEAQQDKSGLPNDRFSAERPEGSISTLTIQRTEQRDSAMYRCASSSASGKGSYEQYFGPGTRLTVT.

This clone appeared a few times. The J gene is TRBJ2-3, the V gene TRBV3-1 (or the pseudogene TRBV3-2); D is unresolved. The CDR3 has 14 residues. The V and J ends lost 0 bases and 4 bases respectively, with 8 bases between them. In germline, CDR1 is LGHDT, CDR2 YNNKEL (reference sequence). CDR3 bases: TGTGCCAGCAGCCAAGATCTCTTCCCAGATACGCAGTATTTT. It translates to CASSQDLFPDTQYF.

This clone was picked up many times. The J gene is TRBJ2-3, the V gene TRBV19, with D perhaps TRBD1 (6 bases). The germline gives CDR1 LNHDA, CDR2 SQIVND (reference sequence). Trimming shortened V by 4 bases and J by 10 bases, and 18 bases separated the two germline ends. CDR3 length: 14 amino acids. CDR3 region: CASSTTGGRNAQYF. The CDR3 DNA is TGTGCCAGTAGTACGACAGGAGGAAGGAACGCGCAGTATTTT. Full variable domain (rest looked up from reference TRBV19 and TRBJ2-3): DGGITQSPKYLFRKEGQNVTLSCEQNLNHDAMYWYRQDPGQGLRLIYYSQIVNDFQKGDIAEGYSVSREKKESFPLTVTSAQKNPTAFYLCASSTTGGRNAQYFGPGTRLTVL.

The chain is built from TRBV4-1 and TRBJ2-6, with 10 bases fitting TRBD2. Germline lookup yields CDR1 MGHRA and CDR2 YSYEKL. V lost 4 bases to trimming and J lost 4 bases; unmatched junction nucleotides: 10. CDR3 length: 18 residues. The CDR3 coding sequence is TGCGCCAGCAGCCGAGCCCTAGCGGGAGTTTCAGGGGCCAACGTCCTGACTTTC. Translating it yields CASSRALAGVSGANVLTF.

CDR3 bases: TGTGCCAGCAGCGTAGTTACTAGCGGGAGGGTTGAGCAGTTCTTC. This codes for CASSVVTSGRVEQFF. The chain carries TRBV9 and TRBJ2-1; 13 positions agree with TRBD2. Germline lookup yields CDR1 SGDLS and CDR2 YYNGEE. Germline trimming cut 0 bases from V and 9 bases from J; bases unmatched to any gene: 3. The CDR3 is 15 amino acids.

The CDR3 DNA reads TGTGCCTCGCACCCCGAGACAGGGGACACCGGGGAGCTGTTTTTT. This encodes CASHPETGDTGELFF. The V gene is TRBV2, the J gene TRBJ2-2; 8 bases line up with TRBD1. V shed 11 bases and J 3 bases; nucleotides not matched to a gene: 11. This CDR3 comprises 15 residues. Germline V CDR1 and CDR2: SNHLY, FYNNEI.

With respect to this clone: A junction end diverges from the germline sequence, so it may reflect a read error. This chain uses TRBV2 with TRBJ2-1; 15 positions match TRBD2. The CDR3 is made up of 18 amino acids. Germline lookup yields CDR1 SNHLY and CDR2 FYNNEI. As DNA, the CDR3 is TGTGCCAGCAGGGAAGGGACTAGCGGGAGGTTCTCCTACAATGAGCAGTTCTTC. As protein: CASREGTSGRFSYNEQFF.

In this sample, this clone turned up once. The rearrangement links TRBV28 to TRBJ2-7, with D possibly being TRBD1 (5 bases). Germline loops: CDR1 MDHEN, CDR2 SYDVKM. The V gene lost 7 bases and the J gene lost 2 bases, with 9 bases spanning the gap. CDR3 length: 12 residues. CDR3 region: CASTRDAYEQYF. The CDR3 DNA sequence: TGTGCCAGCACCAGGGATGCCTACGAGCAGTACTTC. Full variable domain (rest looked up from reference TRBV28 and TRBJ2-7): DVKVTQSSRYLVKRTGEKVFLECVQDMDHENMFWYRQDPGLGLRLIYFSYDVKMKEKGDIPEGYSVSREKKERFSLILESASTNQTSMYLCASTRDAYEQYFGPGTRLTVT.

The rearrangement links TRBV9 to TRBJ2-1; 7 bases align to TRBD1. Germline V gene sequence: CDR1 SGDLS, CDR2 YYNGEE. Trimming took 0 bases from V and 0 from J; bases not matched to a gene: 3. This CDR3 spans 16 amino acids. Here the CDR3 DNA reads TGTGCCAGCAGCGTAGCTCCAGGGGGCTCCTACAATGAGCAGTTCTTC. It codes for CASSVAPGGSYNEQFF.

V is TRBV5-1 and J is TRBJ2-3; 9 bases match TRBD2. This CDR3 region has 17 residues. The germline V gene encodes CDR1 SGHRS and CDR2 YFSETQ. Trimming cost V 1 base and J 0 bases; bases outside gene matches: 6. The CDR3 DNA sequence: TGCGCCAGCAGCTTGCCTAGCGGGGTTACTAGCACAGATACGCAGTATTTT. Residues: CASSLPSGVTSTDTQYF.

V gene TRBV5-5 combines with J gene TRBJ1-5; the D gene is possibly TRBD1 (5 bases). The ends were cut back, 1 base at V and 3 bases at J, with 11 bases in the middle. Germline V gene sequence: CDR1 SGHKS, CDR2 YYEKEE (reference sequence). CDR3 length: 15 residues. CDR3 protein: CASSLLTGINQPQHF. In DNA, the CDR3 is TGTGCCAGCAGCTTGTTAACAGGAATCAATCAGCCCCAGCATTTT.

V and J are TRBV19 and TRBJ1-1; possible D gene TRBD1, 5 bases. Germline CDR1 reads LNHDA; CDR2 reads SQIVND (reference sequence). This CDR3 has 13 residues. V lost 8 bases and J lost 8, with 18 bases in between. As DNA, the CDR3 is TGTGCCAGTTCTAGCCTGTCGGGGGTAGAAGCTTTCTTT. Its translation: CASSSLSGVEAFF.

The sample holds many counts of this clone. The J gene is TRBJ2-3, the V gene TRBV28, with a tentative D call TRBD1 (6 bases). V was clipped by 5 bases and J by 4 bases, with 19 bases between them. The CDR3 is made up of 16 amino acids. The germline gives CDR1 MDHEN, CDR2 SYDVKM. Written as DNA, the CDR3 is TGTGCCAGCAGTGCTGGGACATTCACGTTGGCAGATACGCAGTATTTT. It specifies CASSAGTFTLADTQYF.

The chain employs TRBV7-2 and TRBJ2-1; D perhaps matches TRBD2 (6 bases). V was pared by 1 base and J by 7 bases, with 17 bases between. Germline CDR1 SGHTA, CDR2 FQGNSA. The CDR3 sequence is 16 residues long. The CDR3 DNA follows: TGTGCCAGCAGCTTAGGTGGGGGACGGGCGGGAAATGAGCAGTTCTTC. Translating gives CASSLGGGRAGNEQFF.

The CDR3 spells CASSLARGDEKLFF. The CDR3 DNA sequence: TGTGCCAGCAGCTTAGCCAGGGGTGATGAAAAACTGTTTTTT. The chain joins TRBV7-9 to TRBJ1-4; maybe TRBD1 (6 bases). The CDR3 is 14 amino acids. Looked up from germline, CDR1 is SEHNR and CDR2 is FQNEAQ (reference sequence). Trimming left V 0 bases short and J 6 bases short, with 8 bases between. Looking up the rest from reference TRBV7-9 and TRBJ1-4 gives the full variable domain: DTGVSQNPRHKITKRGQNVTFRCDPISEHNRLYWYRQTLGQGPEFLTYFQNEAQLEKSRLLSDRFSAERPKGSFSTLEIQRTEQGDSAMYLCASSLARGDEKLFFGSGTQLSVL.

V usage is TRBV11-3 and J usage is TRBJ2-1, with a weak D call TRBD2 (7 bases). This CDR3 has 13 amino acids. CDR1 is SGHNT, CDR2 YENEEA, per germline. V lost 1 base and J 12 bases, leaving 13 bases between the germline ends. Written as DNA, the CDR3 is TGTGCCAGCAGCTTAGGGGGCGGGGGCACGCAGTTCTTC. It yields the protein CASSLGGGGTQFF. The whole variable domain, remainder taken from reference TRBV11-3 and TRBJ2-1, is EAGVVQSPRYKIIEKKQPVAFWCNPISGHNTLYWYLQNLGQGPELLIRYENEEAVDDSQLPKDRFSAERLKGVDSTLKIQPAELGDSAVYLCASSLGGGGTQFFGPGTRLTVL.

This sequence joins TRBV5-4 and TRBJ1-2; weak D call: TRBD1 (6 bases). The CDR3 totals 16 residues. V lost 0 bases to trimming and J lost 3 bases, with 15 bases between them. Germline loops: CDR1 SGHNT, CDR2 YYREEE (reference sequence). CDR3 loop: CASSLGGGGVDYGYTF. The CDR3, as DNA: TGTGCCAGCAGCTTGGGGGGAGGGGGAGTTGACTATGGCTACACCTTC.

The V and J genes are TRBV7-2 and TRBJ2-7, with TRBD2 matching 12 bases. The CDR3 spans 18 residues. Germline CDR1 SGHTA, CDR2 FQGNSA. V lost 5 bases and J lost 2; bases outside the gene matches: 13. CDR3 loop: CASSLRAGPSGRAYEQYF. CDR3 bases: TGTGCCAGCAGCCTTAGGGCGGGCCCTAGCGGGAGGGCCTACGAGCAGTACTTC.

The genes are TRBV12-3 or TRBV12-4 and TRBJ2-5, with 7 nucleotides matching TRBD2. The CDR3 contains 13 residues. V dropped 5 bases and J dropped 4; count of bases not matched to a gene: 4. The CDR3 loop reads CASSRDYRETQYF. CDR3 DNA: TGTGCCAGCAGTAGGGACTATCGAGAGACCCAGTACTTC.

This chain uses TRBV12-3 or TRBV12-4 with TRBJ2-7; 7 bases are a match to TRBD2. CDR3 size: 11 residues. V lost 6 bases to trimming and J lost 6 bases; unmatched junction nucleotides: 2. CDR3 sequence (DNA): TGTGCCAGCAGAGCGGGACTCGAGCAGTACTTC. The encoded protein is CASRAGLEQYF.